The 15 T cell receptor beta chains below all came from one sample that was sequenced in a study of OX40 agonist ivuxolimab in advanced cancers. Method: immunoSEQ multiplex PCR; TCRdb's copy keeps in-frame clones and lacks some. The profile shows roughly 81,000 clones, 70% to 90% of them singletons. The sequencing used CD4+ or CD8+ T cells sorted from blood, collected in a trial of the OX40 agonist ivuxolimab. Receptors originate from an adult with an advanced solid tumor such as melanoma, head and neck, liver or kidney cancer.

This rearrangement joins TRBV5-1 to TRBJ1-5; D is unclear. The germline CDR1 and CDR2 sequences are SGHRS and YFSETQ. This CDR3 region has 14 residues. V was pared by 0 bases and J by 9 bases, with 13 bases between. The CDR3 DNA reads TGCGCCAGCAGCTTGGTTTTCGGGGTGGGGCCCCAGCATTTT. Translating gives CASSLVFGVGPQHF.

The chain employs TRBV2 and TRBJ1-1, with D possibly matching TRBD1 (6 bases). The CDR3 spans 14 residues. Germline loops: CDR1 SNHLY, CDR2 FYNNEI. V was pared by 11 bases and J by 5 bases, with 21 bases between. For the CDR3, the DNA is TGTGCCGGTGAGGGAGGGGGGCGTCGAACTGAAGCTTTCTTT. Translating it yields CAGEGGGRRTEAFF. The whole variable domain, filled in from reference TRBV2 and TRBJ1-1, reads EPEVTQTPSHQVTQMGQEVILRCVPISNHLYFYWYRQILGQKVEFLVSFYNNEISEKSEIFDDQFSVERPDGSNFTLKIRSTKLEDSAMYFCAGEGGGRRTEAFFGQGTRLTVV.

CDR3 residues: CSATGSSGNTIYF. For the CDR3, the DNA is TGCAGCGCCACAGGGTCCTCTGGAAACACCATATATTTT. The genes are TRBV29-1 and TRBJ1-3, with D perhaps matching TRBD1 (6 bases). The CDR3 contains 13 residues. Trimming removed 7 bases from V and 0 bases from J, with 10 bases in between. Germline CDR1 is SQVTM and CDR2 is ANQGSEA.

The CDR3: CASTRGGANSPLHF. In DNA, the CDR3 is TGTGCCAGCACCCGGGGAGGGGCTAATTCACCCCTCCACTTT. The chain couples TRBV9 to TRBJ1-6; TRBD1 is a possible D gene (5 bases). V was pared by 6 bases and J by 6 bases, with 13 bases between. The CDR3 sequence is 14 residues long. The germline V gene encodes CDR1 SGDLS and CDR2 YYNGEE.

This rearrangement joins TRBV6-1 to TRBJ1-3; no clear D gene. The V end lost 1 base, the J end lost 3 bases, and 7 bases lay between the germline ends. This CDR3 spans 14 amino acids. Germline assignment: CDR1 MNHNS and CDR2 SASEGT. CDR3 DNA sequence: TGTGCCAGCAGTGAAGGGGGTTTTGGAAACACCATATATTTT. This encodes CASSEGGFGNTIYF.

This clone was counted a single time. The CDR3 is CASSEGRLSSYNEQFF. CDR3 coding DNA: TGTGCCAGCAGTGAAGGGCGTCTTAGCTCCTACAATGAGCAGTTCTTC. This rearrangement joins TRBV2 to TRBJ2-1; no reliable D call. From germline, CDR1 is SNHLY and CDR2 FYNNEI. This CDR3 region has 16 residues. Deletions cut 1 base from V and 0 bases from J, with 10 bases between.

The V gene is TRBV10-1, the J gene TRBJ1-1, with D tentatively TRBD1 (6 bases). V was shortened by 6 bases and J by 2 bases, with 13 bases between the two germline ends. CDR1 is WNHNN and CDR2 is SYGVQD in the germline V gene (reference sequence). CDR3 length: 14 residues. This CDR3 reads CASRPTGKNTEAFF. For the CDR3, the DNA is TGCGCCAGCAGACCTACAGGGAAAAACACTGAAGCTTTCTTT.

This chain links TRBV5-1 with TRBJ2-2, with TRBD2 as a possible D gene (6 bases). CDR3 length: 14 residues. The V end was cut by 1 base, the J end by 4 bases, with 8 bases between. CDR1 and CDR2 from the germline V gene are SGHRS and YFSETQ. Written as DNA, the CDR3 is TGCGCCAGCAGCTTGAACGGGGGCACCGGGGAGCTGTTTTTT. It translates to CASSLNGGTGELFF. Variable domain in full (rest from reference TRBV5-1 and TRBJ2-2): KAGVTQTPRYLIKTRGQQVTLSCSPISGHRSVSWYQQTPGQGLQFLFEYFSETQRNKGNFPGRFSGRQFSNSRSEMNVSTLELGDSALYLCASSLNGGTGELFFGEGSRLTVL.

Points on this clone: The junction and the germline gene differ at one end; a read error may be behind it. The chain is built from TRBV9 and TRBJ1-5; D not resolved. Germline CDR1 SGDLS, CDR2 YYNGEE. The CDR3 spans 15 residues. The CDR3 sequence: CASNVGGNSNQPQHF. DNA of the CDR3: TGTGCCAGCAACGTAGGAGGAAATAGCAATCAGCCCCAGCATTTT.

J is TRBJ2-6 and V is TRBV11-2; a possible D gene is TRBD1 (6 bases). This CDR3 comprises 14 residues. Germline-derived CDR1 and CDR2 are SGHAT and FQNNGV. Deletions cut 8 bases from V and 0 bases from J, with 8 bases between. For the CDR3, the DNA is TGTGCCAGCGAACAGGGCTCTGGGGCCAACGTCCTGACTTTC. Protein: CASEQGSGANVLTF.

V and J are TRBV7-8 and TRBJ2-7; no reliable D call. CDR3 size: 14 residues. Germline values: CDR1 SGHVS, CDR2 FQNEAQ. V was trimmed by 1 base and J by 2 bases, leaving 9 bases between them. The CDR3 bases are TGTGCCAGCAGCTTAGGGTGGTGGGCCTACGAGCAGTACTTC. This encodes CASSLGWWAYEQYF.

This clone was seen just once. The rearrangement links TRBV7-9 to TRBJ1-1; a weak D match, TRBD1 (5 bases). CDR1 is SEHNR, CDR2 FQNEAQ, per germline (reference sequence). Trimming removed 1 base from V and 3 bases from J, with 12 bases in between. The CDR3 is 15 amino acids. The CDR3 here is CASSLGAREDTEAFF. The CDR3 DNA reads TGTGCCAGCAGCTTAGGGGCCAGGGAGGACACTGAAGCTTTCTTT.

This chain connects TRBV7-6 to TRBJ1-1, with unresolved D. The germline V gene has CDR1 SGHVS and CDR2 FNYEAQ. V was trimmed by 0 bases and J by 1 base, leaving 9 bases between them. This CDR3 comprises 15 residues. The CDR3 DNA reads TGTGCCAGCAGCTTAGCGAATTGGGGGAACACTGAAGCTTTCTTT. Its protein product is CASSLANWGNTEAFF.

V and J are TRBV7-2 and TRBJ2-7, with no clear D. Germline V gene data show CDR1 as SGHTA and CDR2 as FQGNSA. The CDR3 runs 12 residues. Trimming removed 6 bases at V and 0 bases at J, with 6 bases between. The CDR3 sequence is CASSRSSYEQYF. The DNA of the CDR3 is TGTGCCAGCAGTCGATCCTCCTACGAGCAGTACTTC.

The chain is built from TRBV18 and TRBJ2-7; no definite D call. Trimming pared 6 bases from V and 4 bases from J, leaving 13 bases between. In germline, CDR1 is KGHSH, CDR2 LQKENI. The CDR3 has 13 residues. CDR3 bases: TGTGCCAGCTCGTCCGGGCCACCGTACGAGCAGTACTTC. This codes for CASSSGPPYEQYF. The full variable domain, its missing parts supplied by reference TRBV18 and TRBJ2-7, is NAGVMQNPRHLVRRRGQEARLRCSPMKGHSHVYWYRQLPEEGLKFMVYLQKENIIDESGMPKERFSAEFPKEGPSILRIQQVVRGDSAAYFCASSSGPPYEQYFGPGTRLTVT.